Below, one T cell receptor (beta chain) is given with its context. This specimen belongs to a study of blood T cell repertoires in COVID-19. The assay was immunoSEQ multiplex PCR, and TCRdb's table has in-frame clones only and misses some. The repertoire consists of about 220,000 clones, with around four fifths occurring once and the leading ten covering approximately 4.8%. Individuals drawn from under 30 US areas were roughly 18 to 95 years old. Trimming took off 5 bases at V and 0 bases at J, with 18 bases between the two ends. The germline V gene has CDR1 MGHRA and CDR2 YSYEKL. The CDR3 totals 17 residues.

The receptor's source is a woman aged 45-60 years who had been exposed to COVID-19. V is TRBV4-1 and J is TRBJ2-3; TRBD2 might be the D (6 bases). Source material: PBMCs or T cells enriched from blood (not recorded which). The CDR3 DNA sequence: TGCGCCAGCAGCTTAGGTTGGGACTGGCCTAGCACAGATACGCAGTATTTT. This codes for CASSLGWDWPSTDTQYF.